Reported below is one T cell receptor beta chain. Its matching antigen is unknown. The libraries were made with immunoSEQ v3.0 at survey level. Profiling relied on immunoSEQ multiplex PCR, and the TCRdb table lists in-frame clones only, not all of them. The sample includes about 22,000 clones, approximately 80% of them seen just once. The CDR3 runs 15 residues. V shed 0 bases and J shed 5 bases, with 14 bases lying between them. Per the germline V gene, CDR1 is SGHRS and CDR2 is YFSETQ. These data are taken from a study of long-term antiretroviral therapy in people with HIV. Study outcomes and limitations: Clonal populations expanded prior to ART predominated within the repertoire at all time points. There were no data on ART adherence, viral resistance or therapy changes, a gap that limits inferences about post-ART repertoire changes. Controls showed broader CDR3 length ranges than did the HIV repertoires.

The cryopreserved samples used held about 0.95-10 million PBMC prior to extraction of DNA. The sequenced sample was unsorted PBMCs, obtained 1.6 years after starting antiretroviral therapy. The origin of this receptor is a man aged 35 to 55 with HIV. The V call is TRBV5-1, the J call TRBJ1-1; unclear D gene. DNA of the CDR3: TGCGCCAGCAGCTTGGTGGCGGGGATCGGTACTGAAGCTTTCTTT. It translates to CASSLVAGIGTEAFF.